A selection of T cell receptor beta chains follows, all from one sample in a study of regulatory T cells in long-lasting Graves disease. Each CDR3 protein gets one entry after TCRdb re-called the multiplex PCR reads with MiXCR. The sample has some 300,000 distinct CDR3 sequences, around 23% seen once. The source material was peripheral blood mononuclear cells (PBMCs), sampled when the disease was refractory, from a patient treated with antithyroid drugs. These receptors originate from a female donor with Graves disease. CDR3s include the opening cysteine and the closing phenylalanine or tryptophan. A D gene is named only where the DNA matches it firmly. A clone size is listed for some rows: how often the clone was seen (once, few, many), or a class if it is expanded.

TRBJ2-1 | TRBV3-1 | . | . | CASSLRRENEQFF | TGTGCCAGCAGCCTCCGGAGGGAGAATGAGCAGTTCTTC
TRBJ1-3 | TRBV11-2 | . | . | CASSPTGGSGNTIYF | TGTGCCAGCAGCCCAACGGGGGGCTCTGGAAACACCATATATTTT
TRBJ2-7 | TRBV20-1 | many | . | CSARGQGLGYEQYF | TGCAGTGCTAGAGGGCAGGGATTGGGCTACGAGCAGTACTTC
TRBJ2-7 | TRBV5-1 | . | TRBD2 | CASSPPGLAGALEQYF | TGCGCCAGCAGCCCCCCGGGACTAGCGGGAGCGCTCGAGCAGTACTTC
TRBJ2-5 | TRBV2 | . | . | CASSELSGQETQYF | TGTGCCAGCAGTGAGTTGAGCGGACAAGAGACCCAGTACTTC
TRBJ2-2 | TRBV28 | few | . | CATIRLPGSTGELFF | TGTGCCACCATTCGTCTACCTGGGAGCACCGGGGAGCTGTTTTTT
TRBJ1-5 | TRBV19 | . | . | CASSFGVRSNQPQHF | TGTGCCAGTAGCTTTGGGGTGCGTAGCAATCAGCCCCAGCATTTT
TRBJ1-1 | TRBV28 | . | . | CASIPGAGVNTEAFF | TGTGCCAGCATCCCAGGGGCCGGGGTGAACACTGAAGCTTTCTTT
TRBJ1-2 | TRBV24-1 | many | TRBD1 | CATSRQGNYGYTF | TGTGCCACCAGCCGACAGGGGAACTATGGCTACACCTTC
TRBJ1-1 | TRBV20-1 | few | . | CSARADRVKPEAFF | TGCAGTGCTAGGGCTGATCGGGTGAAACCTGAAGCTTTCTTT
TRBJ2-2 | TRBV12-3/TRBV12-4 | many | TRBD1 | CASSRPPSGTGFGELFF | TGTGCCAGCAGTCGGCCCCCCTCCGGGACAGGGTTCGGGGAGCTGTTTTTT
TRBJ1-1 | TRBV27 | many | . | CASSLTRNTEAFF | TGTGCCAGCAGCTTGACCAGGAACACTGAAGCTTTCTTT
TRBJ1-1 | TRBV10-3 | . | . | CAISDYGGPEAFF | TGTGCCATCAGTGATTACGGGGGCCCTGAAGCTTTCTTT
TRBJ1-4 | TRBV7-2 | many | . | CASSRDSTMGEKLFF | TGTGCCAGCAGCCGTGACAGCACGATGGGCGAAAAACTGTTTTTT
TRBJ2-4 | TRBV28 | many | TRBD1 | CASRQGQLRGIQYF | TGTGCCAGCCGACAGGGCCAATTAAGGGGCATTCAGTACTTC
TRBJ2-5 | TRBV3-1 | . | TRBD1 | CASSDEGTGEQETQYF | TGTGCCAGCAGCGACGAGGGGACAGGGGAACAAGAGACCCAGTACTTC
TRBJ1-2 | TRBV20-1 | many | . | CSAKGNGYTF | TGCAGTGCTAAGGGCAATGGCTACACCTTC
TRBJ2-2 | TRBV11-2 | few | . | CASSPLVGSTGELFF | TGTGCCAGCAGCCCCCTGGTCGGGAGTACCGGGGAGCTGTTTTTT
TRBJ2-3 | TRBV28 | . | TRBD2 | CATSNVWREGGSMGDTQYF | TGTGCCACCTCCAATGTCTGGCGGGAGGGCGGGTCAATGGGAGATACGCAGTATTTT
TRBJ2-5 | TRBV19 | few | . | CASSTGHAGTGETQYF | TGTGCCAGTAGCACGGGACACGCGGGGACTGGTGAGACCCAGTACTTC
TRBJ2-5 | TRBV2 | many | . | CASNPRRGETQYF | TGTGCCAGCAACCCCAGGAGGGGAGAGACCCAGTACTTC
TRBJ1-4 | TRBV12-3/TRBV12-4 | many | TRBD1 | CASRVGTGATNEKLFF | TGTGCCAGCAGGGTCGGGACAGGCGCAACTAATGAAAAACTGTTTTTT
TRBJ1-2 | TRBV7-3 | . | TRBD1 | CASNEQGVGGYTF | TGTGCCAGCAACGAACAGGGGGTCGGAGGCTACACCTTC
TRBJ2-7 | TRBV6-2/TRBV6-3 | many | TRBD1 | CASSATGTGKRKSSYEQYF | TGTGCCAGCAGCGCAACCGGGACAGGAAAGAGGAAAAGCTCCTACGAGCAGTACTTC
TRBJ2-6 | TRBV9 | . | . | CASSVVGLSGANVLTF | TGTGCCAGCAGCGTAGTCGGCCTCTCTGGGGCCAACGTCCTGACTTTC
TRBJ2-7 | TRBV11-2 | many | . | CASSSTRLDSYEQYF | TGTGCCAGCAGCTCCACCAGACTGGACTCCTACGAGCAGTACTTC
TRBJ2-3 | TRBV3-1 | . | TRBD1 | CASSPIGQGSPDTQYF | TGTGCCAGCAGCCCTATCGGACAGGGCTCCCCAGATACGCAGTATTTT